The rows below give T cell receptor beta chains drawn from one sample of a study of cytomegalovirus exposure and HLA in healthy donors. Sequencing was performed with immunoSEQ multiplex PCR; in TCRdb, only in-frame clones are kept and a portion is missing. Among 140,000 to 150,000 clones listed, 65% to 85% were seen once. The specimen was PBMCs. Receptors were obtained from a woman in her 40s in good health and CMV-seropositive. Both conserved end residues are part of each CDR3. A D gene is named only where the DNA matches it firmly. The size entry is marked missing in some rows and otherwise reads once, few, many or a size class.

TGTGCCAGCAGCATCAAAGGGGGCGACTATGGCTACACCTTC	CASSIKGGDYGYTF	TRBV28	TRBJ1-2	TRBD1	NA
TGTGCCAGCAGTTTTAGGGAGCCACTGAACACTGAAGCTTTCTTT	CASSFREPLNTEAFF	TRBV27	TRBJ1-1	NA	NA
TGCGCCAGCAGCTTCCGGGAATCGGGTTCCAGCGAGCAGTACTTC	CASSFRESGSSEQYF	TRBV5-1	TRBJ2-7	NA	NA
TGTGCCAGCACCGAAGGAGCGGGCGGGAACTATGGCTACACCTTC	CASTEGAGGNYGYTF	TRBV7-8	TRBJ1-2	NA	NA
TGTGCCAGCAGCCGACAGGGGGAACTTGAAGCTTTCTTT	CASSRQGELEAFF	TRBV7-8	TRBJ1-1	TRBD1	NA
TGTGCCAGCATGACAGGGGTGGGAGAGACCCAGTACTTC	CASMTGVGETQYF	TRBV2	TRBJ2-5	TRBD1	once
TGTGCCAGCACCCGAGAGGGTCTGAATGAGCAGTTCTTC	CASTREGLNEQFF	TRBV9	TRBJ2-1	NA	NA
TGTGCCAGCAGTTTGAGCGTCACTATCTCACCCCTCCACTTT	CASSLSVTISPLHF	TRBV27	TRBJ1-6	NA	NA
TGTGCCAGCAGCCCGGACAGGACTAACTATGGCTACACCTTC	CASSPDRTNYGYTF	TRBV5-6	TRBJ1-2	TRBD1	NA
TGTGCCAGCAGCTTAGCCCGGACTAGACGAGACACCGGGGAGCTGTTTTTT	CASSLARTRRDTGELFF	TRBV11-2	TRBJ2-2	TRBD2	NA